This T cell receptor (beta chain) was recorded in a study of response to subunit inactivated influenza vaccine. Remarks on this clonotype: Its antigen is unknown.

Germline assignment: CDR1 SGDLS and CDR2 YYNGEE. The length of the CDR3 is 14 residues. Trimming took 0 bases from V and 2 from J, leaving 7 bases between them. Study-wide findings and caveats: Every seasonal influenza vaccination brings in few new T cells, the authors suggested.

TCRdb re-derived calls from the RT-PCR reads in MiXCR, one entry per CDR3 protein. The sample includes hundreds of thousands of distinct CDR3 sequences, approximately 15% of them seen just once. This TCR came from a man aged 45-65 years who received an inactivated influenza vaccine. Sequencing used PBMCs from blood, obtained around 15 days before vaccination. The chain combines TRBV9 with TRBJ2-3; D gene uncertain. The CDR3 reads CASSVVPDTDTQYF. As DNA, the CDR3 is TGTGCCAGCAGCGTAGTGCCGGACACAGATACGCAGTATTTT.